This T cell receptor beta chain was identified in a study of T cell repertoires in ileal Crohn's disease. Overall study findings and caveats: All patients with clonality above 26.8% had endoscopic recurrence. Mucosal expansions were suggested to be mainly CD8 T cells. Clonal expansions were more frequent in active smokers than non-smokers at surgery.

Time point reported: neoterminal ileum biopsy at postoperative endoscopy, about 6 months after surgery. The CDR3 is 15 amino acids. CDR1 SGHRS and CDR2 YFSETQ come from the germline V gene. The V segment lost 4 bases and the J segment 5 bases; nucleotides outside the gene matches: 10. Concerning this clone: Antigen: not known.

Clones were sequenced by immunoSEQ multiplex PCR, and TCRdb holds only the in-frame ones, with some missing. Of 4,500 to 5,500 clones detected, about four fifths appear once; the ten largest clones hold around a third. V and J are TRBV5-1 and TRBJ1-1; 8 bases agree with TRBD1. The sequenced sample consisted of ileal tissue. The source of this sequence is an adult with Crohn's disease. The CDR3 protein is CASSAGQGIGTEAFF. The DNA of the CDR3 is TGCGCCAGCAGCGCCGGACAGGGAATAGGAACTGAAGCTTTCTTT. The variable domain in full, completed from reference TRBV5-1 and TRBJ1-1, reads KAGVTQTPRYLIKTRGQQVTLSCSPISGHRSVSWYQQTPGQGLQFLFEYFSETQRNKGNFPGRFSGRQFSNSRSEMNVSTLELGDSALYLCASSAGQGIGTEAFFGQGTRLTVV.